Shown below are 3 T cell receptor beta chains from a single sample sequenced in a study of response to subunit inactivated influenza vaccine. TCRdb reprocessed the RT-PCR reads with MiXCR, giving one entry per CDR3 protein. The sample lists about 160,000 distinct CDR3 sequences; 9.5% to 13% were seen once. The material was non-naive T cells sorted from PBMCs, obtained about 6 weeks after vaccination. The receptors derive from a man between 50 and 59 years old who received an inactivated influenza vaccine.

This clonotype was counted ten times or more. This sequence joins TRBV7-3 and TRBJ2-3; D ambiguous. Trimming stripped 6 bases from V and 2 bases from J, with 18 bases between. This CDR3 has 16 residues. Germline V gene lookup returns CDR1 SGHTA and CDR2 FQGTGA. The CDR3 is CASSLYGLPSTDTQYF. In nucleotides, the CDR3 is TGTGCCAGCAGTTTATACGGCCTACCATCCACAGATACGCAGTATTTT.

In this sample, this clonotype turned up a few times. The rearrangement links TRBV12-3 or TRBV12-4 to TRBJ2-4; TRBD1 aligns across 9 bases. With V trimmed by 5 bases and J by 8 bases, 7 bases remained unmatched. This CDR3 is built from 14 residues. The CDR3 DNA reads as TGTGCCAGCAGTACGGGACAGGGTAGAGACATTCAGTACTTC. This encodes CASSTGQGRDIQYF.

On this clonotype: One junction end disagrees with the germline gene, perhaps due to a read error. The chain is built from TRBV7-2 and TRBJ1-2; D is uncertain. Looked up from germline, CDR1 is SGHTA and CDR2 is FQGNSA. This CDR3 has 14 residues. In nucleotides, the CDR3 is TGTGCCAGCAGTTTAGCCCCGGGCGTCTATGGCTACACCTTC. Translating gives CASSLAPGVYGYTF.